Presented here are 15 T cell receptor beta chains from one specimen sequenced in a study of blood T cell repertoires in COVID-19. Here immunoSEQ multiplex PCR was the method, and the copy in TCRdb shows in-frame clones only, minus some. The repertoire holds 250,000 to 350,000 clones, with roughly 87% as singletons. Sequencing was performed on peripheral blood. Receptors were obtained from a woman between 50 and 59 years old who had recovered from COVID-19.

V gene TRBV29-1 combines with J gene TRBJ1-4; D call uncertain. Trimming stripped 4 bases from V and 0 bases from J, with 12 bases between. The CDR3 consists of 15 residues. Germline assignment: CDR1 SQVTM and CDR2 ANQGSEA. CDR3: CSVVDTIATNEKLFF. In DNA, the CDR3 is TGCAGCGTTGTAGACACAATTGCAACTAATGAAAAACTGTTTTTT.

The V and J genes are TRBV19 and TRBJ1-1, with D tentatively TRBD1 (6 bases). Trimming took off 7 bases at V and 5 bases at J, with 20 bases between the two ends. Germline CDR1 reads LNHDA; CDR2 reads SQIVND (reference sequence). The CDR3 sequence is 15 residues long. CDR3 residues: CASTSVPGHDTEAFF. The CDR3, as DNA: TGTGCCAGTACCTCAGTTCCGGGACACGATACTGAAGCTTTCTTT.

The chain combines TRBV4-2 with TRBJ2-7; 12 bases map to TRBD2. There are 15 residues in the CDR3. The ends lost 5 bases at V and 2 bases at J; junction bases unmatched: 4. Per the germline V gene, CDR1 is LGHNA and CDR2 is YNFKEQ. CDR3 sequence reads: CASSTGLAGTYEQYF. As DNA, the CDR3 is TGTGCCAGCAGCACTGGACTAGCGGGAACCTACGAGCAGTACTTC.

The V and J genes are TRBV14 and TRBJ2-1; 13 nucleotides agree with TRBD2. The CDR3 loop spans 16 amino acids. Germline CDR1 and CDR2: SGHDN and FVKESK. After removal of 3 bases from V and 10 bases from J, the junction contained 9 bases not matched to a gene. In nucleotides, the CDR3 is TGTGCCAGCAGCCAGAAACTAGCGGGAGGGCCCGGGGAGCAGTTCTTC. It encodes CASSQKLAGGPGEQFF.

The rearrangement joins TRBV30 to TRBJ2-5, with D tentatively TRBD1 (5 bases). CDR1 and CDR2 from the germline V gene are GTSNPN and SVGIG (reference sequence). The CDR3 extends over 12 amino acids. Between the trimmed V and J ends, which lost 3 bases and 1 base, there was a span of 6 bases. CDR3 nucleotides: TGTGCCTGGAGCCAGGGCCAAGAGACCCAGTACTTC. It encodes CAWSQGQETQYF. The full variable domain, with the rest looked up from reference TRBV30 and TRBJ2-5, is SQTIHQWPATLVQPVGSPLSLECTVEGTSNPNLYWYRQAAGRGLQLLFYSVGIGQISSEVPQNLSASRPQDRQFILSSKKLLLSDSGFYLCAWSQGQETQYFGPGTRLLVL.

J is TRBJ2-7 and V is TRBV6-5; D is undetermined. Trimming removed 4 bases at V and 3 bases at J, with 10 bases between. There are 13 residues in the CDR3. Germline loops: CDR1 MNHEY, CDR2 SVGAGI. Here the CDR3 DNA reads TGTGCCAGCAGTTCGCAACTCCTCTACGAGCAGTACTTC. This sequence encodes CASSSQLLYEQYF.

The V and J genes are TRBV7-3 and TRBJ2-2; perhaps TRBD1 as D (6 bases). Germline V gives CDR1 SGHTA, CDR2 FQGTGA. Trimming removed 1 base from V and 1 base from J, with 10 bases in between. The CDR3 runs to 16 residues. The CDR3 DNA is TGTGCCAGCAGCTTAATCCCGGGACAGAACACCGGGGAGCTGTTTTTT. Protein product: CASSLIPGQNTGELFF.

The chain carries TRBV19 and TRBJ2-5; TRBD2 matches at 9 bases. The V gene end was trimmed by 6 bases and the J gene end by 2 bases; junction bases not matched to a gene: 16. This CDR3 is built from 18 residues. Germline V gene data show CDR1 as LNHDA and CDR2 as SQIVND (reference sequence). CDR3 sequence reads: CASSRLGGRAGRQETQYF. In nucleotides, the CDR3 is TGTGCCAGTAGCCGCCTAGGCGGGAGGGCCGGCAGGCAAGAGACCCAGTACTTC. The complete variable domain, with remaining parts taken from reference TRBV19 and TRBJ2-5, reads DGGITQSPKYLFRKEGQNVTLSCEQNLNHDAMYWYRQDPGQGLRLIYYSQIVNDFQKGDIAEGYSVSREKKESFPLTVTSAQKNPTAFYLCASSRLGGRAGRQETQYFGPGTRLLVL.

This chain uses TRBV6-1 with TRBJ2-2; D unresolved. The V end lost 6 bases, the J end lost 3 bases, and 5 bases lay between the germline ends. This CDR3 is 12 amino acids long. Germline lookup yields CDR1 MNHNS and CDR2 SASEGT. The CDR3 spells CASSSHTGELFF. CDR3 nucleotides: TGTGCCAGCAGCTCTCACACCGGGGAGCTGTTTTTT.

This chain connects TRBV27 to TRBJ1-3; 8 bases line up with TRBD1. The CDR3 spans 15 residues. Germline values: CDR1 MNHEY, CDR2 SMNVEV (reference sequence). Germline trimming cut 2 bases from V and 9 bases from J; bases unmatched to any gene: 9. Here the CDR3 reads CASSLQGQGRSTIYF. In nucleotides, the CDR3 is TGTGCCAGCAGTTTACAAGGACAGGGACGCAGCACCATATATTTT.

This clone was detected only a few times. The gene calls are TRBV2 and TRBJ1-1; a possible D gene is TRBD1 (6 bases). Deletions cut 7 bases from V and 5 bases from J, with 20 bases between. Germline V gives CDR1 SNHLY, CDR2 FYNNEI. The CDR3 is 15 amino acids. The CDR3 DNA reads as TGTGCCAGCACCAGAGACAGGCAAAAGAGGACTGAAGCTTTCTTT. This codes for CASTRDRQKRTEAFF.

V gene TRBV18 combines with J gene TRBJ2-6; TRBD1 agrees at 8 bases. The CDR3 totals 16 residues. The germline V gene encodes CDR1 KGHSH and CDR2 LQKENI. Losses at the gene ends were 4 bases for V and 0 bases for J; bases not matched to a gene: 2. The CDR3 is CASSLTGGSGANVLTF. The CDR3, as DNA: TGTGCCAGCTCACTTACAGGGGGCTCTGGGGCCAACGTCCTGACTTTC.

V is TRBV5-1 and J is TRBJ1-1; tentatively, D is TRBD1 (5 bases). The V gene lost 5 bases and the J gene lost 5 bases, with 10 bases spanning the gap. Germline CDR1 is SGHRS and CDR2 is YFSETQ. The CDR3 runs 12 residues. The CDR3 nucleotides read TGCGCCAGCAGGTCAGGGAGGACTGAAGCTTTCTTT. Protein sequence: CASRSGRTEAFF.

The CDR3 region has the DNA TGCGCCAGCAGCTGGGGGACATTGAACACTGAAGCTTTCTTT. The encoded protein is CASSWGTLNTEAFF. This chain joins TRBV5-1 and TRBJ1-1, with D perhaps TRBD1 (6 bases). Germline V CDR1 and CDR2: SGHRS, YFSETQ. This CDR3 region has 14 residues. V lost 3 bases, J lost 0 bases, and 9 bases lay in between.

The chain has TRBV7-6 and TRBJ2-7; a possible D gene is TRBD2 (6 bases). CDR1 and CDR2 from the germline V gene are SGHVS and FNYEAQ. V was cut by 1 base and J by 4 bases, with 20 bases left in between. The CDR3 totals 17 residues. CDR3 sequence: CASSLEKTGGVSYEQYF. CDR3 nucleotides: TGTGCCAGCAGCTTAGAAAAAACGGGCGGGGTTTCTTACGAGCAGTACTTC.